The T cell receptor beta chain described here comes from a study of T cell responses to AZD1222 COVID-19 vaccine. On the study more broadly: Pooled together were second doses at about 4 or about 12 weeks. Study-wide results and limits: Across the whole spike, CD4 TCRs peaked at regions 160-218 and 743-854. The donor cohort was predominantly white British with a female majority, and clonal diversity may have been underestimated.

In the case of this clone: Antigen specificity is unknown.

Sequencing was performed with immunoSEQ multiplex PCR; in TCRdb, only in-frame clones are kept and a portion is missing. The sample shows 85,000 to 110,000 clones, 80% to 95% of them seen only once. This receptor was obtained from an adult in good health. Here the sequenced sample was peripheral blood, taken on day 0 of AZD1222 vaccination.

CDR3 bases: TGTGCCAGCAGCTTGGCTTTGACTAGGAGTGTCAATGAGCAGTTCTTC. Its translation: CASSLALTRSVNEQFF. The chain employs TRBV5-6 and TRBJ2-1, with a possible D match to TRBD2 (6 bases). Germline V gene sequence: CDR1 SGHDT, CDR2 YYEEEE. The CDR3 length is 16 residues. The V end lost 0 bases, the J end lost 6 bases, and 16 bases lay between the germline ends.